This passage covers 22 T cell receptor beta chains from one sample sequenced in a study of regulatory and conventional T cells in RAG deficiency. The method was immunoSEQ multiplex PCR; TCRdb's version includes in-frame clones alone and lacks a portion of them. Of around 31,000 clones in the sample, approximately 90% are singletons; the top ten hold around 5%. These data also formed part of another study, on regulatory T cells. That work contributes: Primers: 52 TRBV forward and 13 TRBJ reverse.

The sample comprised CD8+ T cells sorted from blood. These receptors were obtained from a human donor in good health.

The V gene is TRBV7-9, the J gene TRBJ2-3; 12 bases fit TRBD2. The junction had 5 bases not matched to a gene; V was cut back by 5 bases and J by 5 bases. Germline V gene sequence: CDR1 SEHNR, CDR2 FQNEAQ (reference sequence). This CDR3 contains 15 residues. CDR3 region: CASSPLTSGRDTQYF. CDR3 coding DNA: TGTGCCAGCAGCCCCCTGACTAGCGGGAGAGATACGCAGTATTTT.

This chain connects TRBV29-1 to TRBJ1-2; D unclear. Germline CDR1 is SQVTM and CDR2 is ANQGSEA. V gave up 2 bases and J gave up 2 bases, with 9 bases separating them. CDR3 length: 13 amino acids. The CDR3 region has the DNA TGCAGCGTTGAAATGGGCCAAAACTATGGCTACACCTTC. Amino acids: CSVEMGQNYGYTF.

This clone was counted a single time. The chain links TRBV11-3 to TRBJ2-1; 7 bases are a match to TRBD2. The CDR3 extends over 19 amino acids. J lost 0 bases, V lost 1 base, and 12 bases had no gene match. Germline V gene data show CDR1 as SGHNT and CDR2 as YENEEA. CDR3 in amino acids: CASSLGFWGIAGSYNEQFF. The CDR3 DNA reads as TGTGCCAGCAGCTTAGGGTTTTGGGGTATAGCGGGCTCCTACAATGAGCAGTTCTTC.

J is TRBJ2-5 and V is TRBV11-2; TRBD1 aligns across 10 bases. The J segment lost 5 bases and the V segment lost 5 bases, leaving 5 bases of the junction unmatched. The CDR3 is 14 residues long. Germline V gene data show CDR1 as SGHAT and CDR2 as FQNNGV. CDR3 amino acids: CASSRGTGDETQYF. Here the CDR3 DNA reads TGTGCCAGCAGCCGCGGGACAGGGGACGAGACCCAGTACTTC.

The gene calls are TRBV7-9 and TRBJ2-7, with TRBD2 matching 11 bases. This CDR3 is 15 amino acids long. The junction had 2 bases not matched to a gene; V was cut back by 1 base and J by 3 bases. Germline V CDR1 and CDR2: SEHNR, FQNEAQ (reference sequence). CDR3 in DNA: TGTGCCAGCAGCTTAGAGACTAGCGGGGTCTACGAGCAGTACTTC. Translating gives CASSLETSGVYEQYF.

This chain uses TRBV27 with TRBJ2-2, with D possibly matching TRBD1 (6 bases). The germline V gene has CDR1 MNHEY and CDR2 SMNVEV (reference sequence). Deletions cut 2 bases from V and 7 bases from J, with 8 bases between. There are 13 residues in the CDR3. The DNA for the CDR3 is TGTGCCAGCAGTTTAAACAGGGTCGGGGAGCTGTTTTTT. Amino acid sequence: CASSLNRVGELFF.

The V call is TRBV13, the J call TRBJ2-7; possibly TRBD1 or TRBD2 for D (5 bases each). The CDR3 is 14 amino acids. Germline assignment: CDR1 PRHDT and CDR2 FYEKMQ (reference sequence). V lost 4 bases and J 0 bases, leaving 10 bases between the germline ends. CDR3 DNA sequence: TGTGCCAGCAGCTCCGGGACCGTCTCCTACGAGCAGTACTTC. This codes for CASSSGTVSYEQYF.

This chain uses TRBV2 with TRBJ2-1, with 9 bases aligning to TRBD2. Trimming took 7 bases from V and 6 from J; bases not matched to a gene: 16. Germline V lookup: CDR1 SNHLY, CDR2 FYNNEI. The CDR3 is 17 amino acids. The CDR3 sequence is CASIYTSGSSGANEQFF. CDR3 DNA sequence: TGTGCCAGCATCTATACTAGCGGGTCCTCTGGGGCCAATGAGCAGTTCTTC. Looking up the rest from reference TRBV2 and TRBJ2-1 gives the full variable domain: EPEVTQTPSHQVTQMGQEVILRCVPISNHLYFYWYRQILGQKVEFLVSFYNNEISEKSEIFDDQFSVERPDGSNFTLKIRSTKLEDSAMYFCASIYTSGSSGANEQFFGPGTRLTVL.

The rearrangement links TRBV27 to TRBJ1-4; no reliable D call. Germline loops: CDR1 MNHEY, CDR2 SMNVEV (reference sequence). The CDR3 consists of 14 residues. Trimming took off 0 bases at V and 3 bases at J, with 5 bases between the two ends. The chain's CDR3 is CASSLSYPNEKLFF. In DNA form, the CDR3 reads TGTGCCAGCAGTTTATCGTACCCTAATGAAAAACTGTTTTTT.

This chain links TRBV11-2 with TRBJ2-1; TRBD2 agrees at 10 bases. The germline CDR1 and CDR2 sequences are SGHAT and FQNNGV. V trimming: 4 bases; J trimming: 4 bases; junction bases outside the gene matches: 13. The CDR3 covers 18 residues. DNA of the CDR3: TGTGCCAGCAGCTCCCTTCTAAGCGGGGGGGGTTTATACAATGAGCAGTTCTTC. This gives the protein CASSSLLSGGGLYNEQFF. Variable domain in full (rest from reference TRBV11-2 and TRBJ2-1): EAGVAQSPRYKIIEKRQSVAFWCNPISGHATLYWYQQILGQGPKLLIQFQNNGVVDDSQLPKDRFSAERLKGVDSTLKIQPAKLEDSAVYLCASSSLLSGGGLYNEQFFGPGTRLTVL.

The chain combines TRBV5-1 with TRBJ1-1; D is unclear. V was shortened by 5 bases and J by 5 bases, with 7 bases between the two germline ends. Germline V gene data show CDR1 as SGHRS and CDR2 as YFSETQ. The CDR3 sequence is 11 residues long. CDR3 residues: CASREATEAFF. The CDR3, as DNA: TGCGCCAGCAGGGAAGCAACTGAAGCTTTCTTT.

The chain joins TRBV30 to TRBJ2-2; D unresolved. The CDR3 covers 13 residues. The V and J ends lost 2 bases and 4 bases respectively, with 8 bases between them. Germline-derived CDR1 and CDR2 are GTSNPN and SVGIG (reference sequence). The CDR3 nucleotides read TGTGCCTGGAGTAGTGATATCACCGGGGAGCTGTTTTTT. Its translation is CAWSSDITGELFF.

The V and J genes are TRBV18 and TRBJ1-6; D unclear. The CDR3 runs 14 residues. Trimming stripped 4 bases from V and 0 bases from J, with 4 bases between. Per the germline V gene, CDR1 is KGHSH and CDR2 is LQKENI. The CDR3 region has the DNA TGTGCCAGCTCACTTAGCTCCTATAATTCACCCCTCCACTTT. Amino acid sequence: CASSLSSYNSPLHF.

The V call is TRBV19, the J call TRBJ2-1, with D perhaps TRBD2 (5 bases). CDR1 and CDR2 (germline): LNHDA, SQIVND (reference sequence). The CDR3 contains 12 residues. Trimming pared 7 bases from V and 4 bases from J, leaving 8 bases between. The CDR3, as DNA: TGTGCCAGTACTCGAGGGTACAATGAGCAGTTCTTC. As protein: CASTRGYNEQFF. Complete variable domain (other parts from reference TRBV19 and TRBJ2-1): DGGITQSPKYLFRKEGQNVTLSCEQNLNHDAMYWYRQDPGQGLRLIYYSQIVNDFQKGDIAEGYSVSREKKESFPLTVTSAQKNPTAFYLCASTRGYNEQFFGPGTRLTVL.

The chain employs TRBV27 and TRBJ2-1; D not certain. The germline V gene encodes CDR1 MNHEY and CDR2 SMNVEV (reference sequence). Trimming took off 4 bases at V and 7 bases at J, with 14 bases between the two ends. CDR3 size: 14 residues. Here the CDR3 DNA reads TGTGCCAGCAGTTATGCGAAGGGTGGAAATGAGCAGTTCTTC. Residues: CASSYAKGGNEQFF.

The V gene is TRBV7-4, the J gene TRBJ1-4, with 7 positions matching TRBD1. The CDR3 is made up of 15 amino acids. V trimming: 3 bases; J trimming: 5 bases; junction bases outside the gene matches: 6. CDR1 SGHVT and CDR2 SQSDAQ come from the germline V gene. CDR3 amino acids: CASSFYRGKNEKLFF. The CDR3 DNA follows: TGTGCCAGCAGCTTCTACAGGGGAAAGAATGAAAAACTGTTTTTT.

This clone was picked up one time. The chain joins TRBV15 to TRBJ2-5, with 9 positions matching TRBD2. The germline gives CDR1 LNHNV, CDR2 YYDKDF (reference sequence). The CDR3 is 17 amino acids. V shed 4 bases and J 4 bases; nucleotides not matched to a gene: 13. The CDR3, as DNA: TGTGCCACCAGCATCCGAAAGGGACTAGCCGGGGGAGAGACCCAGTACTTC. Encoded protein: CATSIRKGLAGGETQYF. The full variable domain, with the rest looked up from reference TRBV15 and TRBJ2-5, is DAMVIQNPRYQVTQFGKPVTLSCSQTLNHNVMYWYQQKSSQAPKLLFHYYDKDFNNEADTPDNFQSRRPNTSFCFLDIRSPGLGDTAMYLCATSIRKGLAGGETQYFGPGTRLLVL.

The chain combines TRBV7-9 with TRBJ1-1, with unresolved D. The germline gives CDR1 SEHNR, CDR2 FQNEAQ (reference sequence). V was clipped by 1 base and J by 4 bases, with 4 bases between them. This CDR3 is built from 12 residues. CDR3 nucleotides: TGTGCCAGCAGCTTAGTAAGCACTGAAGCTTTCTTT. This translates into CASSLVSTEAFF.

This chain connects TRBV4-1 to TRBJ2-3, with 8 bases identical to TRBD2. With V trimmed by 8 bases and J by 4 bases, 11 bases remained unmatched. Per germline, CDR1 MGHRA and CDR2 YSYEKL. The length of the CDR3 is 15 residues. This CDR3 is CASAMERERADTQYF. The CDR3 DNA reads TGCGCCAGCGCCATGGAGCGGGAGAGGGCAGATACGCAGTATTTT.

The CDR3 DNA is TGCGCCAGCAGCCAAGTTTCGGAATTAACCTATAATTCACCCCTCCACTTT. The encoded protein is CASSQVSELTYNSPLHF. This sequence joins TRBV4-1 and TRBJ1-6; D remains unclear. V was pared by 1 base and J by 2 bases, with 12 bases between. Germline CDR1 and CDR2: MGHRA and YSYEKL. This CDR3 contains 17 residues.

The J gene is TRBJ1-2, the V gene TRBV29-1; weak D call: TRBD1 (5 bases). Trimming removed 6 bases from V and 12 bases from J, with 17 bases in between. CDR1 is SQVTM, CDR2 ANQGSEA, per germline. The CDR3 extends over 11 amino acids. CDR3 DNA: TGCAGCGTCGAACCCACAGGCCCAAACACCTTC. It translates to CSVEPTGPNTF.

The V call is TRBV4-2, the J call TRBJ2-7; 7 nucleotides match TRBD1. V lost 1 base, J lost 1 base, and 4 bases stayed unmatched. The V gene's germline CDR1 is LGHNA and CDR2 YNFKEQ. The CDR3 length is 15 residues. The CDR3 nucleotides read TGTGCCAGCAGCCAAGGGCAGGGGGAATCCTACGAGCAGTACTTC. Translation: CASSQGQGESYEQYF.